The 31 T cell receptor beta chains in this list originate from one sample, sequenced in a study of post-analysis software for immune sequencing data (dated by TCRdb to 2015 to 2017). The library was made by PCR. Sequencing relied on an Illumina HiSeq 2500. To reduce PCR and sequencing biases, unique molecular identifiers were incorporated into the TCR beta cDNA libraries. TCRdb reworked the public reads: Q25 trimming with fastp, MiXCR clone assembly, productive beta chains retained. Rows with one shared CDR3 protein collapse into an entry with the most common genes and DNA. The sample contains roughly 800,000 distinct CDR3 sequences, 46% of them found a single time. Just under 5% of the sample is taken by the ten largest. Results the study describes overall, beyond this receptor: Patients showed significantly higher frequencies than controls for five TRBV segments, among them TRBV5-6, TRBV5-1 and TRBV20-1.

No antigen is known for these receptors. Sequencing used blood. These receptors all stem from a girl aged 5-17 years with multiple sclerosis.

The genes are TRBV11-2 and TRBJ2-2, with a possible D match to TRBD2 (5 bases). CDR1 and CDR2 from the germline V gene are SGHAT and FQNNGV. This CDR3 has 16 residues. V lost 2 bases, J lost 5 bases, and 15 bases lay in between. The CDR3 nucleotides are TGTGCCAGCAGCTTATTCTCCGGAGGAAAAACCGGGGAGCTGTTTTTT. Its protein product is CASSLFSGGKTGELFF.

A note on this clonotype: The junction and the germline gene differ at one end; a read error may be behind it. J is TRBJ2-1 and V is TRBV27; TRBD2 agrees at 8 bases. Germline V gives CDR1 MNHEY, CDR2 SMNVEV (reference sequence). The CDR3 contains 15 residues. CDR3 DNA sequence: TGTGCCTGCAGTCTCCTAAGGACTAGCCGCCCTGAGCAGTTCTTC. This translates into CACSLLRTSRPEQFF.

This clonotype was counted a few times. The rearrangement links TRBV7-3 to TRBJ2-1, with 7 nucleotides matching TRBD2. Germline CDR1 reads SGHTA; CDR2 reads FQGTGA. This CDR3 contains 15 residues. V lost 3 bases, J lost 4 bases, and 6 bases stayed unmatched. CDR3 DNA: TGTGCCAGCAGCTTGGAGCGGGGCCAATACAATGAGCAGTTCTTC. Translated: CASSLERGQYNEQFF. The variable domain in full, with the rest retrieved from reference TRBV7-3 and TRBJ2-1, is GAGVSQTPSNKVTEKGKYVELRCDPISGHTALYWYRQSLGQGPEFLIYFQGTGAADDSGLPNDRFFAVRPEGSVSTLKIQRTERGDSAVYLCASSLERGQYNEQFFGPGTRLTVL.

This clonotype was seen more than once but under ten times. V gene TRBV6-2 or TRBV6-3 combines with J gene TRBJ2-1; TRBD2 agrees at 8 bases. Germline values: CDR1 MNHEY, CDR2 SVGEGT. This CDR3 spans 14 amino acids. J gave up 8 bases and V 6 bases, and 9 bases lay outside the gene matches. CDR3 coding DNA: TGTGCCAGCAGGCCGGGACTAGGGGTCGATGAGCAGTTCTTC. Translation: CASRPGLGVDEQFF.

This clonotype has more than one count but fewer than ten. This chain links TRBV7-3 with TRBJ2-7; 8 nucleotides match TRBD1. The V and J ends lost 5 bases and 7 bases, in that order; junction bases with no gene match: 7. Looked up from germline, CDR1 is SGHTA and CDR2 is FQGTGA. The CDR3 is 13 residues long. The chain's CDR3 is CASSPQGAREQYF. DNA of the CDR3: TGTGCCAGCAGCCCCCAGGGGGCGCGGGAGCAGTACTTC.

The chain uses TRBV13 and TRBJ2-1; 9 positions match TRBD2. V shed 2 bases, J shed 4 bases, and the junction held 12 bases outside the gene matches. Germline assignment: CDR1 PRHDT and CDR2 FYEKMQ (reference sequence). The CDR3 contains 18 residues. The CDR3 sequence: CASSLLGIAGVRYNEQFF. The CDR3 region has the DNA TGTGCCAGCAGCTTATTGGGAATAGCGGGAGTCCGTTACAATGAGCAGTTCTTC.

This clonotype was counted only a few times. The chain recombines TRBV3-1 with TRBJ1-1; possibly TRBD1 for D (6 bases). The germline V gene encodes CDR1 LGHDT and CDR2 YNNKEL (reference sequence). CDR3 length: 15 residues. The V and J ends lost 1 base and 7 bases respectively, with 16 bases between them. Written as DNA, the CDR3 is TGTGCCAGCAGCCAAGGCTTGTGGGGGCAAGATGAAGCTTTCTTT. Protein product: CASSQGLWGQDEAFF.

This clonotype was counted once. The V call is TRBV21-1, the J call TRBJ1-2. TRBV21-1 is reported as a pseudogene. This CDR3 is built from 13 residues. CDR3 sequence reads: CASSARRRDGYTF. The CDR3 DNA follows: TGTGCCAGCAGCGCTCGTAGACGGGATGGCTACACCTTC.

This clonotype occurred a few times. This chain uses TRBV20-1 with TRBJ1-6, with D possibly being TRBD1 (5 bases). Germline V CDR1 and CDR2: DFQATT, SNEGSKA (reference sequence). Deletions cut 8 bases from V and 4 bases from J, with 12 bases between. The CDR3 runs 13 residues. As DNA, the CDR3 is TGCAGTACTTTTCAGGGTTATAATTCACCCCTCCACTTT. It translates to CSTFQGYNSPLHF.

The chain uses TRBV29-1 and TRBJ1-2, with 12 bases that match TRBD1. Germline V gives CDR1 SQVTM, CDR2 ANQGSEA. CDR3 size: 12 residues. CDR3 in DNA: TGCAGTAGGGACAGGGGGCACTATGGCTACACCTTC. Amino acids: CSRDRGHYGYTF.

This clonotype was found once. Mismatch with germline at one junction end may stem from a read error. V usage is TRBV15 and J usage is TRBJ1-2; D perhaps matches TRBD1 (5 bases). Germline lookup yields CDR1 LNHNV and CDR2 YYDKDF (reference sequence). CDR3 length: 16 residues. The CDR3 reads CVTSPFPSGGIDGYTF. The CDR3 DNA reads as TGTGTCACCAGCCCTTTTCCCAGCGGGGGGATAGATGGCTACACCTTC.

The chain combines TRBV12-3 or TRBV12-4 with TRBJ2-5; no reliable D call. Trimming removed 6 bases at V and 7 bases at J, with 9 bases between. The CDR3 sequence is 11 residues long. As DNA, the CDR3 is TGTGCCAGCAGCCGCCAGCGGACCCAGTACTTC. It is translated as CASSRQRTQYF.

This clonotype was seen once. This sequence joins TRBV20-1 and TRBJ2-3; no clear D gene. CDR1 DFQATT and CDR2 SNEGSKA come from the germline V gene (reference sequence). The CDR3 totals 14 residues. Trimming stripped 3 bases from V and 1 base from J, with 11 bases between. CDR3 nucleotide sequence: TGCAGTGCTAGGACACGTCCTGGCACAGATACGCAGTATTTT. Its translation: CSARTRPGTDTQYF.

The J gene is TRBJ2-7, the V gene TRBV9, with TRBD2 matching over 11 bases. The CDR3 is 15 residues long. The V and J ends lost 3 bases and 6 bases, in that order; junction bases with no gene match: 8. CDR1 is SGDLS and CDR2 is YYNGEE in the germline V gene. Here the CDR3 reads CASSGGLAGGIEQYF. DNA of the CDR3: TGTGCCAGCAGCGGGGGCCTAGCGGGAGGAATCGAGCAGTACTTC.

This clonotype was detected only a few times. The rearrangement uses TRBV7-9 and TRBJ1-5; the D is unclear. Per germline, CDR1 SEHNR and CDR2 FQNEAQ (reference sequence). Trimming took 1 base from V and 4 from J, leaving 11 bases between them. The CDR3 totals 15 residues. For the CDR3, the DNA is TGTGCCAGCAGCTTAGGGGTCAGCGGGAATCAGCCCCAGCATTTT. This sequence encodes CASSLGVSGNQPQHF.

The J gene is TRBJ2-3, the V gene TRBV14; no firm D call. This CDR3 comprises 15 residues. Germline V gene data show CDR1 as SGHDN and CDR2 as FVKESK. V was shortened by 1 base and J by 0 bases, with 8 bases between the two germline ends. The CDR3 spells CASSQGRTSTDTQYF. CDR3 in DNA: TGTGCCAGCAGCCAAGGCCGAACTAGCACAGATACGCAGTATTTT.

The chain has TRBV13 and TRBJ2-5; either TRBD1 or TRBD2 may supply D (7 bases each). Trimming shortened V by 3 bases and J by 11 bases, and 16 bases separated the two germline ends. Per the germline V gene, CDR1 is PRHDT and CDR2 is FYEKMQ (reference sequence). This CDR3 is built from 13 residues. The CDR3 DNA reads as TGTGCCAGCAGCTTTGATCCCAGGGGGGGGCAGTACTTC. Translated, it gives CASSFDPRGGQYF. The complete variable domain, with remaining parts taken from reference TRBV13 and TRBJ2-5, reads AAGVIQSPRHLIKEKRETATLKCYPIPRHDTVYWYQQGPGQDPQFLISFYEKMQSDKGSIPDRFSAQQFSDYHSELNMSSLELGDSALYFCASSFDPRGGQYFGPGTRLLVL.

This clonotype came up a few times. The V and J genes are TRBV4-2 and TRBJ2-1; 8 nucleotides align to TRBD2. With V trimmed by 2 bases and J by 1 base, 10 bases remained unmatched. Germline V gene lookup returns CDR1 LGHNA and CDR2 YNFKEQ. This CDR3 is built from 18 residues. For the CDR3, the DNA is TGTGCCAGCAGCCAACGGTTTGGCGGGAGGTCGTCCTACAATGAGCAGTTCTTC. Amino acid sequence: CASSQRFGGRSSYNEQFF.

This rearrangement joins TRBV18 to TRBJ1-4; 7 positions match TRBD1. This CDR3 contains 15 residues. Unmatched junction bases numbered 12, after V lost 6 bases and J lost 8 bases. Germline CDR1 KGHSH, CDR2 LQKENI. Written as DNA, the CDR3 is TGTGCCAGCTCGCCAGAGACAGGGAGTGAGGAAAAACTGTTTTTT. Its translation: CASSPETGSEEKLFF.

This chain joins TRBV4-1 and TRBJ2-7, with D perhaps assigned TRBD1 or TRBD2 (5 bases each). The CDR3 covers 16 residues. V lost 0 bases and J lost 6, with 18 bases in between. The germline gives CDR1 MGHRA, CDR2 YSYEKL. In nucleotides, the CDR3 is TGCGCCAGCAGCCAAGATGAGGGGACCGAATGGGGCGAGCAGTACTTC. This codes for CASSQDEGTEWGEQYF.

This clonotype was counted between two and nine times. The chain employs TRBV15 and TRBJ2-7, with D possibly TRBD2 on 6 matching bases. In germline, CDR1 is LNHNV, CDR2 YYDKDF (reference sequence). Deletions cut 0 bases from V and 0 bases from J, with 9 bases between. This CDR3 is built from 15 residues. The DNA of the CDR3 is TGTGCCACCAGCAGAGATGGTAGCGGCTCCTACGAGCAGTACTTC. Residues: CATSRDGSGSYEQYF.

The CDR3 sequence is CSAREDRGEKLFF. CDR3 sequence (DNA): TGCAGTGCTAGAGAGGACAGGGGTGAAAAACTGTTTTTT. The gene calls are TRBV20-1 and TRBJ1-4; TRBD1 matches at 9 bases. With 0 bases clipped from V and 7 bases from J, the junction kept 0 bases outside the gene matches. Germline loops: CDR1 DFQATT, CDR2 SNEGSKA (reference sequence). This CDR3 has 13 amino acids.

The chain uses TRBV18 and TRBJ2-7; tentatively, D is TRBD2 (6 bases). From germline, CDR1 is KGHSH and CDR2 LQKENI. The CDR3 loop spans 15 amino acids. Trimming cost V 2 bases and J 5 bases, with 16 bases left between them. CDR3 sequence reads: CASSPLIAAANEQYF. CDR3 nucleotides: TGTGCCAGCTCACCATTGATAGCGGCCGCCAACGAGCAGTACTTC. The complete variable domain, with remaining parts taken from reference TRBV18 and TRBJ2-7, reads NAGVMQNPRHLVRRRGQEARLRCSPMKGHSHVYWYRQLPEEGLKFMVYLQKENIIDESGMPKERFSAEFPKEGPSILRIQQVVRGDSAAYFCASSPLIAAANEQYFGPGTRLTVT.

CDR3 residues: CSARPRTGFEQFF. CDR3 sequence (DNA): TGCAGCGCCCGACCCCGGACAGGGTTCGAGCAGTTCTTC. The chain recombines TRBV29-1 with TRBJ2-1; 8 bases agree with TRBD1. The germline V gene has CDR1 SQVTM and CDR2 ANQGSEA. V trimming: 7 bases; J trimming: 10 bases; junction bases outside the gene matches: 12. The CDR3 contains 13 residues.

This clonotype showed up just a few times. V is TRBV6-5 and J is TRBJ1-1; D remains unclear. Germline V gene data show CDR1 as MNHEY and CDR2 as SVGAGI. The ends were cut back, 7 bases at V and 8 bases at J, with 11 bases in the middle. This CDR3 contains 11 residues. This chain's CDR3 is CASIYGSEAFF. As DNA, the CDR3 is TGTGCCAGCATCTATGGGTCCGAAGCTTTCTTT.

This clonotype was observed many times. The CDR3 DNA is TGTGCCAGCAGCTCCCGACAGGGCTCCTACGAGCAGTACTTC. Amino acids: CASSSRQGSYEQYF. This chain joins TRBV7-9 and TRBJ2-7, with 7 nucleotides matching TRBD1. Germline CDR1 and CDR2: SEHNR and FQNEAQ (reference sequence). V lost 4 bases to trimming and J lost 0 bases; unmatched junction nucleotides: 3. The CDR3 extends over 14 amino acids.

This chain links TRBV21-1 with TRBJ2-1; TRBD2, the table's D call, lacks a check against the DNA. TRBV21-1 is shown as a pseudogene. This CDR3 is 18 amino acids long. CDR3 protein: CASPTLAGGSFPNNEQFF. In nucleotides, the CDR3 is TGTGCCAGCCCCACCCTAGCGGGAGGGTCCTTCCCAAACAATGAGCAGTTCTTC.

CDR3 in amino acids: CASRARAGVPNEQYF. As DNA, the CDR3 is TGTGCCAGCAGGGCCAGGGCGGGAGTTCCAAATGAGCAGTACTTC. V usage is TRBV2 and J usage is TRBJ2-7; 7 positions match TRBD2. Unmatched junction bases numbered 15, after V lost 6 bases and J lost 7 bases. In germline, CDR1 is SNHLY, CDR2 FYNNEI. There are 15 residues in the CDR3.

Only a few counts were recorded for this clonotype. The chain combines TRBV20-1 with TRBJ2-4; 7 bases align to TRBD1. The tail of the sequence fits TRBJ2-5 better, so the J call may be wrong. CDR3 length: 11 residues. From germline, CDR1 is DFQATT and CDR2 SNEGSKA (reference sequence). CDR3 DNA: TGCAGTGCTAACAGGGGAGAGACCCAGTACTTC. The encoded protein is CSANRGETQYF.

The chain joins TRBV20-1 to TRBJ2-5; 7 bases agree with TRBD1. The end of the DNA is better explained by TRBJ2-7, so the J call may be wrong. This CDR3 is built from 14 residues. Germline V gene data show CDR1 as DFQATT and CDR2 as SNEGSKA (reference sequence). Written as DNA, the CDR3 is TGCAGTGCTCAAAGAGGGGGCACCGACTACGAGCAGTACTTC. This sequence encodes CSAQRGGTDYEQYF.

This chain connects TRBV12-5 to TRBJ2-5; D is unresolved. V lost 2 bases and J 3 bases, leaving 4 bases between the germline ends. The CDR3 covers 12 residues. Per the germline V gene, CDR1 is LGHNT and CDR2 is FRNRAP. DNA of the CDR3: TGTGCTAGTGGTTTGCAGGAAGAGACCCAGTACTTC. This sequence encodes CASGLQEETQYF.